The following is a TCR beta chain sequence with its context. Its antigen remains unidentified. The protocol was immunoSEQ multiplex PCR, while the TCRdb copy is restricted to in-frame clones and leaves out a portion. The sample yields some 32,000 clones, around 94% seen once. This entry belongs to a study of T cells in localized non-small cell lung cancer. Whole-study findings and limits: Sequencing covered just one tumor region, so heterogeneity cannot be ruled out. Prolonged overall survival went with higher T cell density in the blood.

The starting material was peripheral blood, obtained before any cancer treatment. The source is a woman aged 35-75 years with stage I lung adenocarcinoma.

CDR3: CASSAWDTREANYGYTF. The CDR3 coding sequence is TGTGCCAGCAGTGCCTGGGACACCCGAGAGGCTAACTATGGCTACACCTTC. The genes are TRBV27 and TRBJ1-2; D possibly corresponds to TRBD1 (6 bases). Trimming took off 5 bases at V and 0 bases at J, with 19 bases between the two ends. Germline CDR1 and CDR2: MNHEY and SMNVEV (reference sequence). The CDR3 contains 17 residues.